Described below is a single TCR beta chain sequence and its context. Its antigen is undetermined. The PCR used 60 Vbeta and 13 Jbeta primers. Clones were sequenced by immunoSEQ multiplex PCR, and TCRdb holds only the in-frame ones, with some missing. The ten most abundant clones cover over 0.95% of a sample with 200,000 to 250,000 clones. The sample is drawn from a study of cytomegalovirus exposure and HLA in healthy donors. Findings and limits, study-wide: The study recorded about 150 TCR beta chains that were cytomegalovirus-associated.

Germline V gene data show CDR1 as MDHEN and CDR2 as SYDVKM. This CDR3 has 13 amino acids. V lost 4 bases to trimming and J lost 4 bases, with 11 bases between them. The clonotype originates from a girl aged 2-10 years in good health and CMV-seropositive. The specimen was PBMCs. This sequence joins TRBV28 and TRBJ2-7; a possible D gene is TRBD1 (5 bases). The CDR3 region has the DNA TGTGCCAGCAGTTCACCTACAGGATACGAGCAGTACTTC. Protein sequence: CASSSPTGYEQYF.